This record looks at one T cell receptor beta chain sequence and its context. Libraries were prepared by immunoSEQ multiplex PCR; TCRdb keeps only in-frame clonotypes and omits some of them. The table lists tens of thousands of clones, 91% of them singletons. The data were obtained in a study of technical replicates of blood from several donors. Germline V gene lookup returns CDR1 SGHNT and CDR2 YYREEE (reference sequence). With 4 bases clipped from V and 12 bases from J, the junction kept 3 bases outside the gene matches. CDR3 length equals 11 residues. This receptor was taken from a human donor in good health. Sequencing used T cells isolated from PBMCs. The chain links TRBV5-4 to TRBJ2-5; TRBD2 matches at 10 bases. The CDR3 spells CASSRGTSEYF. DNA of the CDR3: TGTGCCAGCAGCCGAGGGACTAGCGAGTACTTC.